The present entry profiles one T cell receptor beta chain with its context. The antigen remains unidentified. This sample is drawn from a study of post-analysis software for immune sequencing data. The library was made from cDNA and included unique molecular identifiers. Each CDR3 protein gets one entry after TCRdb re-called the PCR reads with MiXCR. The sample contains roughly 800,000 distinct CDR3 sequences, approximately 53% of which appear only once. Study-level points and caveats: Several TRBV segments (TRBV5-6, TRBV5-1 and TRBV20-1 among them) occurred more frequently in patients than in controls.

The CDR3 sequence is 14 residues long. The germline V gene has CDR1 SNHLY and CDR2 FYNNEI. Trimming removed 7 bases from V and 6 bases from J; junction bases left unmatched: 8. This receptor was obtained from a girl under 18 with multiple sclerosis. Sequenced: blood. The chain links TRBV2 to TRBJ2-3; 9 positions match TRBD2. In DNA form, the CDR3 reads TGTGCCAGCAAAGCGGGGGGCCTCGGGGATACGCAGTATTTT. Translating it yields CASKAGGLGDTQYF. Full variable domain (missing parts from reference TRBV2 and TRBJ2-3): EPEVTQTPSHQVTQMGQEVILRCVPISNHLYFYWYRQILGQKVEFLVSFYNNEISEKSEIFDDQFSVERPDGSNFTLKIRSTKLEDSAMYFCASKAGGLGDTQYFGPGTRLTVL.